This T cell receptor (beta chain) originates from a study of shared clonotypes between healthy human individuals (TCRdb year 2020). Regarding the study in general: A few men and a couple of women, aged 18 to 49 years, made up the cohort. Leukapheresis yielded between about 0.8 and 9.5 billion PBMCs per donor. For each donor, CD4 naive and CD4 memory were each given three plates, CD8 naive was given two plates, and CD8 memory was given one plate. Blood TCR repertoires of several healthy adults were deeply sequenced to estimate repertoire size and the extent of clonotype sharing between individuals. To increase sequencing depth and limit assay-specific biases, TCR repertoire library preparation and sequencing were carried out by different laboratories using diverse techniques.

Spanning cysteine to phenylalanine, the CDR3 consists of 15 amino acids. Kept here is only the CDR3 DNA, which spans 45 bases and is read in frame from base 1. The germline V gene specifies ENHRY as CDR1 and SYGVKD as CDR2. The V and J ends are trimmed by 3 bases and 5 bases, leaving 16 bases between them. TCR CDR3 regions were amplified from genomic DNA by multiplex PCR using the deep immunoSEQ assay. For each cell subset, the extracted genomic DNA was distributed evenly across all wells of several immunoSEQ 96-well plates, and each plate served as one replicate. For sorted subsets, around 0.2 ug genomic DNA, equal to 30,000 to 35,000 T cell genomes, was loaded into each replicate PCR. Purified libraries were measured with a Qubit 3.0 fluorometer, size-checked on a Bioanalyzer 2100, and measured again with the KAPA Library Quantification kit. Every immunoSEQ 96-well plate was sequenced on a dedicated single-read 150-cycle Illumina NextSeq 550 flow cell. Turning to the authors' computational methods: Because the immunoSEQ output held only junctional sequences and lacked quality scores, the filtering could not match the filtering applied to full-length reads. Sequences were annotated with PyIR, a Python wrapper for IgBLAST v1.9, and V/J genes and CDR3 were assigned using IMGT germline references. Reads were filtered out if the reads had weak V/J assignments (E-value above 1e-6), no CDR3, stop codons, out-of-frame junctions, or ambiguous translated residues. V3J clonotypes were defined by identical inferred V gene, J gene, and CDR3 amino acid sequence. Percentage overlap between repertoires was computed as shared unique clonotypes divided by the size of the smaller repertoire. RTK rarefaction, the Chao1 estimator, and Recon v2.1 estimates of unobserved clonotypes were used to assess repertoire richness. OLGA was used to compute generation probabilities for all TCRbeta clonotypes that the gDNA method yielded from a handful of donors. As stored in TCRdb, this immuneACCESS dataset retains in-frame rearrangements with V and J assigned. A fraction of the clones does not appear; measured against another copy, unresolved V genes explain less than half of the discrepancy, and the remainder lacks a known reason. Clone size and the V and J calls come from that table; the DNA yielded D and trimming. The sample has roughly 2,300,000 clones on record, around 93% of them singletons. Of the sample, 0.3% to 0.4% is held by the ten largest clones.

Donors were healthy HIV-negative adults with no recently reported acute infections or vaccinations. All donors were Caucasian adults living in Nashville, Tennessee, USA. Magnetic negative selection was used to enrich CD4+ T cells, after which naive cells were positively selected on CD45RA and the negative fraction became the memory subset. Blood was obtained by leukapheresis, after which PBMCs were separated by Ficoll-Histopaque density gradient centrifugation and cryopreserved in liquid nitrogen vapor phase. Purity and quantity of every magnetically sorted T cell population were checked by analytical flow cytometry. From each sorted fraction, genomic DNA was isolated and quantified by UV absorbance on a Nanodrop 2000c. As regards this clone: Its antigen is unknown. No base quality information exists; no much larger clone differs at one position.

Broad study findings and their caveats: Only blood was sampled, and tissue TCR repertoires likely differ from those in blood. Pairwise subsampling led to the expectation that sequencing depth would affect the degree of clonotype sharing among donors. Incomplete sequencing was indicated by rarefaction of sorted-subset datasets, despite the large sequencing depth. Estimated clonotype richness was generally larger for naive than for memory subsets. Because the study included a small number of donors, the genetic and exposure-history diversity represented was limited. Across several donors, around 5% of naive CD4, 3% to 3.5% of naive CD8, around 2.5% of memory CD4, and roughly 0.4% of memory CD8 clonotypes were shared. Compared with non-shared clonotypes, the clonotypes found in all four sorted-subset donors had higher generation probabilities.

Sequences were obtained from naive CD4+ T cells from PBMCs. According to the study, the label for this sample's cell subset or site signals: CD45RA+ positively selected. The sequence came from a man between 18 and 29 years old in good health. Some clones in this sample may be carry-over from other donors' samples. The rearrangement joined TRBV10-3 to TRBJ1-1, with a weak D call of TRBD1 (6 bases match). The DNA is TGTGCCATCAGTGACCCGTCCAGGGGAGGTACTGAAGCTTTCTTT. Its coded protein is CAISDPSRGGTEAFF.